This T cell receptor beta chain was sequenced during a study of CD8+CD57+ T cells in acquired aplastic anemia. Both TCR beta VDJ combination and CDR3 sequence profiling were carried out. Genomic DNA was the template for this profiling. TCRdb passed the reads through MiXCR, listing each CDR3 protein once. The sample lists under 200,000 distinct CDR3 sequences; around half were seen once. The CDR3 extends over 15 amino acids. Germline values: CDR1 DFQATT, CDR2 SNEGSKA (reference sequence). J was trimmed by 5 bases and V by 6 bases; bases with no gene match: 14. The sequenced patients had an expansion of CD8+CD57+ cells seen by flow cytometry. Among the patients, none had received any therapy at the time of blood sampling.

The gene calls are TRBV20-1 and TRBJ2-7; 9 nucleotides agree with TRBD2. This receptor was identified in a human donor with aplastic anemia. The sequenced sample was sorted CD4+, CD8+, or CD8+CD57+ T cells (not recorded which) from PBMCs. In DNA form, the CDR3 reads TGCAGTGCCCGAGCCCAGGCGGGAGGGGAACACGAGCAGTACTTC. It translates to CSARAQAGGEHEQYF.